The 7 T cell receptor beta chains below come from one sample, sequenced in a study of T cell changes during pregnancy in multiple sclerosis. The method was immunoSEQ multiplex PCR; TCRdb's version includes in-frame clones alone and lacks a portion of them. The data hold 75,000 to 95,000 clones, with more than 85% observed a single time. Source: peripheral blood, taken before pregnancy. The source is a female donor with multiple sclerosis, enrolled in a pregnancy study.

CDR3 DNA sequence: TGTGCCAGCAGCCCTGACAGCACCTACGAGCAGTACTTC. Translation: CASSPDSTYEQYF. This chain uses TRBV11-2 with TRBJ2-7, with D possibly matching TRBD1 (5 bases). This CDR3 contains 13 residues. Trimming shortened V by 5 bases and J by 2 bases, and 10 bases separated the two germline ends. The germline V gene encodes CDR1 SGHAT and CDR2 FQNNGV.

This clone was seen a handful of times. The V gene is TRBV5-1, the J gene TRBJ2-4; possible D gene TRBD2, 6 bases. V was trimmed by 4 bases and J by 7 bases, leaving 15 bases between them. Germline lookup yields CDR1 SGHRS and CDR2 YFSETQ. The CDR3 totals 14 residues. Here the CDR3 DNA reads TGCGCCAGCAGCGCCGGGACTCGGACGAACATTCAGTACTTC. It codes for CASSAGTRTNIQYF.

This chain links TRBV4-1 with TRBJ2-7; perhaps TRBD2 as D (6 bases). V lost 5 bases to trimming and J lost 1 base, with 15 bases between them. The length of the CDR3 is 15 residues. Germline loops: CDR1 MGHRA, CDR2 YSYEKL. DNA for the CDR3: TGCGCCAGCAGCGCCAGGGTAGCGGATTCCTACGAGCAGTACTTC. It codes for CASSARVADSYEQYF.

The count of this clone is one. This chain joins TRBV10-3 and TRBJ2-7; D gene unclear. CDR1 is ENHRY and CDR2 is SYGVKD in the germline V gene. The ends were cut back, 0 bases at V and 3 bases at J, with 12 bases in the middle. This CDR3 region has 15 residues. The CDR3 loop reads CAISESAITHYEQYF. CDR3 bases: TGTGCCATCAGTGAGTCAGCCATTACCCACTACGAGCAGTACTTC.

This clone was picked up one time. The rearrangement uses TRBV5-6 and TRBJ2-1; 10 bases agree with TRBD2. From germline, CDR1 is SGHDT and CDR2 YYEEEE. J was trimmed by 9 bases and V by 1 base; bases with no gene match: 13. The CDR3 length is 17 residues. The CDR3 region has the DNA TGTGCCAGCAGCTTGATGGAAGCGGGGGGGTCCTTTTTTGAGCAGTTCTTC. As protein: CASSLMEAGGSFFEQFF.

This sequence joins TRBV15 and TRBJ1-5; 7 bases are shared with TRBD1. The CDR3 totals 14 residues. Germline lookup yields CDR1 LNHNV and CDR2 YYDKDF (reference sequence). Unmatched junction bases numbered 8, after V lost 5 bases and J lost 7 bases. CDR3 protein: CATSVGGGGQPQHF. The DNA for the CDR3 is TGTGCCACCAGCGTCGGAGGGGGCGGACAGCCCCAGCATTTT.

V and J are TRBV11-2 and TRBJ1-1; no clear D. V dropped 2 bases and J dropped 8 bases, with 9 bases sitting between them. This CDR3 has 12 residues. Germline V gene data show CDR1 as SGHAT and CDR2 as FQNNGV. CDR3 amino acids: CASSLRFAEAFF. CDR3 coding DNA: TGTGCCAGCAGCTTACGGTTTGCCGAAGCTTTCTTT. The full variable domain, its missing parts supplied by reference TRBV11-2 and TRBJ1-1, is EAGVAQSPRYKIIEKRQSVAFWCNPISGHATLYWYQQILGQGPKLLIQFQNNGVVDDSQLPKDRFSAERLKGVDSTLKIQPAKLEDSAVYLCASSLRFAEAFFGQGTRLTVV.